This T cell receptor (beta chain) was recovered during a study of ipilimumab plus nivolumab after autologous stem cell transplantation. The study, taken as a whole, reports: Per the authors, repertoire, Treg and microbiota data justify further study.

Sequencing was performed with immunoSEQ multiplex PCR; in TCRdb, only in-frame clones are kept and a portion is missing. The repertoire includes fewer than 85,000 clones, approximately 86% of them detected once, and roughly 2% sits in the top ten. A word on this clone: The target antigen is unknown.

The germline V gene has CDR1 SGHRS and CDR2 YFSETQ. The CDR3 length is 14 residues. V lost 1 base to trimming and J lost 2 bases, with 7 bases between them. This TCR came from a male donor with diffuse large B-cell lymphoma. The V gene is TRBV5-1, the J gene TRBJ1-5, with D unresolved. The material was PBMCs, obtained in a trial of ipilimumab plus nivolumab as post-transplant consolidation. The CDR3 sequence is CASSLRAGNQPQHF. The CDR3 nucleotides are TGCGCCAGCAGCTTGAGGGCGGGCAATCAGCCCCAGCATTTT.